This T cell receptor beta chain was obtained from a study of blood T cell repertoires in COVID-19. About the study: COVID-19 samples collected from the United States, Italy and Spain covered acute and convalescent phases. The analysed material was cDNA or gDNA that came from T cells, B-cell-depleted T cells, or PBMCs.

CDR1 and CDR2 from the germline V gene are LGHDT and YNNKEL (reference sequence). V shed 3 bases and J 8 bases; nucleotides not matched to a gene: 11. The CDR3 consists of 15 residues. In the authors' methods: It was from reference gene primer amplification that nucleated cell counts were estimated. The table came from immunoSEQ multiplex PCR; TCRdb's copy has only in-frame clones and leaves some out. V, J and clone size are taken as reported in that table, and D and trimming were inferred from the DNA itself. The profile covers hundreds of thousands of clones, with approximately 92% appearing a single time and roughly 1% taken by the ten largest. Seattle patients were enrolled during active infection and followed longitudinally.

The chain recombines TRBV3-1 (or the pseudogene TRBV3-2) with TRBJ1-2; 8 bases match TRBD1. The sequence came from a man aged 18 to 30 with COVID-19, enrolled during active disease. Source material: peripheral blood. CDR3 loop: CASSQPGQDVRGYTF. The CDR3, as DNA: TGTGCCAGCAGCCAGCCGGGACAGGACGTGAGAGGCTACACCTTC.